This T cell receptor beta chain comes out of a study of STAT3 mutations in large granular lymphocyte leukemia. Regarding the study as a whole: Every T-LGLL patient had at least one immunodominant TCRbeta clonotype.

This CDR3 region has 14 residues. Germline V lookup: CDR1 SGHTA, CDR2 FQGNSA. V lost 0 bases, J lost 2 bases, and 7 bases lay in between. This clone turned up a few times. No antigen is known for it. Libraries were prepared by immunoSEQ multiplex PCR; TCRdb keeps only in-frame clonotypes and omits some of them. The data hold over 25,000 clones, with around 80% observed a single time. This sequence joins TRBV7-2 and TRBJ2-5; D is perhaps TRBD1 (5 bases). The specimen was peripheral blood mononuclear cells. The TCR originated in a woman in her forties or fifties with T-cell large granular lymphocyte leukemia. Some clones in this sample may be carry-over from other donors' samples. CDR3 sequence: CASSLASGQETQYF. Written as DNA, the CDR3 is TGTGCCAGCAGCTTAGCTTCAGGGCAAGAGACCCAGTACTTC.